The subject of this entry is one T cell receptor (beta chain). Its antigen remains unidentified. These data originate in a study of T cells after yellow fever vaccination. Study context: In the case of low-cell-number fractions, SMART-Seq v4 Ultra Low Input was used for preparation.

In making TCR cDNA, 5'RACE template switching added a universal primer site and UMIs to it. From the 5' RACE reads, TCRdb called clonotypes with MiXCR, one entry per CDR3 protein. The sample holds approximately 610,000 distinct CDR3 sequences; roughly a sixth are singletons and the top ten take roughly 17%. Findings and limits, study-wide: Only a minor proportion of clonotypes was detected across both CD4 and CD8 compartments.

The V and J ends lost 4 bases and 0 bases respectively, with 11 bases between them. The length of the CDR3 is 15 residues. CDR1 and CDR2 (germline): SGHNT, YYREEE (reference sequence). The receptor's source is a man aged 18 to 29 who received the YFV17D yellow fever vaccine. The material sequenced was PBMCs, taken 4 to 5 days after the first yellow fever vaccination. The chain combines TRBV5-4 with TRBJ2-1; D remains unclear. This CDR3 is CASSRPESSYNEQFF. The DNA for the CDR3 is TGTGCCAGCAGCCGGCCAGAAAGCTCCTACAATGAGCAGTTCTTC.